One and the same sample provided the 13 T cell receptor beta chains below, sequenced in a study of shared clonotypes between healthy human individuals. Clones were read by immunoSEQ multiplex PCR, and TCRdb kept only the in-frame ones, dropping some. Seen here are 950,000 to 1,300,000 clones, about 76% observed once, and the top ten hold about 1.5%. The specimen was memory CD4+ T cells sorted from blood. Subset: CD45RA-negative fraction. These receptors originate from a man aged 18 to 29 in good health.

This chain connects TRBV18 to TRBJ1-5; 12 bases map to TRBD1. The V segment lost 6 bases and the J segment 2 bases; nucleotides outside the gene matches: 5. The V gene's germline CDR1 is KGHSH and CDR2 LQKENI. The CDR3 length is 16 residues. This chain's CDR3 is CASSGQGAVGNQPQHF. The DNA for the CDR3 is TGTGCCAGCTCGGGACAGGGGGCGGTGGGCAATCAGCCCCAGCATTTT.

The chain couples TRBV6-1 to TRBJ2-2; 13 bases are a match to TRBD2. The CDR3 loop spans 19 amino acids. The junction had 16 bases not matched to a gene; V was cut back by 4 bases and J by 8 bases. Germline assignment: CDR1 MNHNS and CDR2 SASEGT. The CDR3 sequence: CASSGKVGRLAGGRGELFF. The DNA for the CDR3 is TGTGCCAGCAGTGGGAAAGTAGGGCGACTAGCGGGAGGAAGAGGGGAGCTGTTTTTT.

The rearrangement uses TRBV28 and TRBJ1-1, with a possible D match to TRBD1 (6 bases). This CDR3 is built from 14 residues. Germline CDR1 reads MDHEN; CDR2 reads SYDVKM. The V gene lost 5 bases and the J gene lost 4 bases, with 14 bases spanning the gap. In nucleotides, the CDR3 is TGTGCCAGCAGTCTGACGGCAGGGGTCACTGAAGCTTTCTTT. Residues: CASSLTAGVTEAFF. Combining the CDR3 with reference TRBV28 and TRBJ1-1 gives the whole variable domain DVKVTQSSRYLVKRTGEKVFLECVQDMDHENMFWYRQDPGLGLRLIYFSYDVKMKEKGDIPEGYSVSREKKERFSLILESASTNQTSMYLCASSLTAGVTEAFFGQGTRLTVV.

For the CDR3, the DNA is TGTGCCAGCTCCTCACAGGGACCCTACAATGAGCAGTTCTTC. This gives the protein CASSSQGPYNEQFF. The chain is built from TRBV18 and TRBJ2-1; possible D gene TRBD1, 6 bases. Germline CDR1 KGHSH, CDR2 LQKENI. The V end was cut by 6 bases, the J end by 2 bases, with 11 bases between. The CDR3 runs to 14 residues.

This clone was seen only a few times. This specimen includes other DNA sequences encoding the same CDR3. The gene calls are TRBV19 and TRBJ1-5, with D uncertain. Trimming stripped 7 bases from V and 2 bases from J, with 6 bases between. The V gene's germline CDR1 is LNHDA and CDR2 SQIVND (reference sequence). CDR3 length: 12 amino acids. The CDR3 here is CASTRGNQPQHF. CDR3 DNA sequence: TGTGCCAGTACCCGGGGCAATCAGCCCCAGCATTTT.

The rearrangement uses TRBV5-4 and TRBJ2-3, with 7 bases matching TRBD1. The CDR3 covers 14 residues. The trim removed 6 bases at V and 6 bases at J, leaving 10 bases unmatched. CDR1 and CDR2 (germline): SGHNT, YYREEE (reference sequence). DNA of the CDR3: TGTGCCAGCACCCCCGACAGGGCTGCGGATACGCAGTATTTT. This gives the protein CASTPDRAADTQYF. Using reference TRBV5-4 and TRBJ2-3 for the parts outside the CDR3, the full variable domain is ETGVTQSPTHLIKTRGQQVTLRCSSQSGHNTVSWYQQALGQGPQFIFQYYREEENGRGNFPPRFSGLQFPNYSSELNVNALELDDSALYLCASTPDRAADTQYFGPGTRLTVL.

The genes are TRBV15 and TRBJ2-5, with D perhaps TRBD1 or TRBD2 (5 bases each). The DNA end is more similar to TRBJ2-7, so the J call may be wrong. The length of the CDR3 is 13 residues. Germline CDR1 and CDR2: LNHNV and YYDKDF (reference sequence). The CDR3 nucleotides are TGTGCCACCAGCCGTGGGGGACCCTACGAGCAGTACTTC. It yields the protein CATSRGGPYEQYF.

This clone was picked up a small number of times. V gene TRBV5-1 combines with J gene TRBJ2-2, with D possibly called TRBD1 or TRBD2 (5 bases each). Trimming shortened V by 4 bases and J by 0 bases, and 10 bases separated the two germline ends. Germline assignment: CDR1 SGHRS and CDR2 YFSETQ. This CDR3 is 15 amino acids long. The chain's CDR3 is CASSPRDANTGELFF. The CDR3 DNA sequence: TGCGCCAGCAGCCCCAGGGACGCGAACACCGGGGAGCTGTTTTTT.

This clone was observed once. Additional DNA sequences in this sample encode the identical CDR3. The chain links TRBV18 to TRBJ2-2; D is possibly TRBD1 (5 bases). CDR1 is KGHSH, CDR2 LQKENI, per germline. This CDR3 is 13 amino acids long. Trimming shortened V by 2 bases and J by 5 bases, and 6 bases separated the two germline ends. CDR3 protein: CASSPRQTGELFF. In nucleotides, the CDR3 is TGTGCCAGCTCACCAAGACAGACCGGGGAGCTGTTTTTT.

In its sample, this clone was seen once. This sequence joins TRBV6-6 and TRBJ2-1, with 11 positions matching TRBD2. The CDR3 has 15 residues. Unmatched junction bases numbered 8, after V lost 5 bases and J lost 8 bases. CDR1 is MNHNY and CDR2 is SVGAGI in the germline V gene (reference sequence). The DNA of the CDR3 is TGTGCCAGCAGTCCACGACTAGCGGGGTTGTATGAGCAGTTCTTC. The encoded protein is CASSPRLAGLYEQFF.

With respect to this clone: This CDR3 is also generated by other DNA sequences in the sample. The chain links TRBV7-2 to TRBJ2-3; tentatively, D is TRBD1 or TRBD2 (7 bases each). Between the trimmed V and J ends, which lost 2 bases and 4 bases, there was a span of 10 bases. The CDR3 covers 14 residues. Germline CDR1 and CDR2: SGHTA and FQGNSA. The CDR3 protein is CASSLSGGADTQYF. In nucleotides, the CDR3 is TGTGCCAGCAGCTTATCAGGGGGGGCAGATACGCAGTATTTT. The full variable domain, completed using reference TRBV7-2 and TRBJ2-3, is GAGVSQSPSNKVTEKGKDVELRCDPISGHTALYWYRQSLGQGLEFLIYFQGNSAPDKSGLPSDRFSAERTGGSVSTLTIQRTQQEDSAVYLCASSLSGGADTQYFGPGTRLTVL.

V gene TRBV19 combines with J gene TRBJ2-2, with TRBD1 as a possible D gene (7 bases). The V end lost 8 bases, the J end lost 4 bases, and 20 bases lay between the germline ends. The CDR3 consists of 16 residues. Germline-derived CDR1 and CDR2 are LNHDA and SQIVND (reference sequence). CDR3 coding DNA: TGTGCCAGTCGACCAACGGGAGCAGGGGGCACCGGGGAGCTGTTTTTT. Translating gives CASRPTGAGGTGELFF.

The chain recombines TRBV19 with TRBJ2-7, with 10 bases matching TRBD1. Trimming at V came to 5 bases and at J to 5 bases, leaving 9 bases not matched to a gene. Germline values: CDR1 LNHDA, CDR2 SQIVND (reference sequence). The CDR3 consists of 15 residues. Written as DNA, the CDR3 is TGTGCCAGTAGTTTCACCGGGACAGGGGCCCACGAGCAGTACTTC. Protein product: CASSFTGTGAHEQYF.